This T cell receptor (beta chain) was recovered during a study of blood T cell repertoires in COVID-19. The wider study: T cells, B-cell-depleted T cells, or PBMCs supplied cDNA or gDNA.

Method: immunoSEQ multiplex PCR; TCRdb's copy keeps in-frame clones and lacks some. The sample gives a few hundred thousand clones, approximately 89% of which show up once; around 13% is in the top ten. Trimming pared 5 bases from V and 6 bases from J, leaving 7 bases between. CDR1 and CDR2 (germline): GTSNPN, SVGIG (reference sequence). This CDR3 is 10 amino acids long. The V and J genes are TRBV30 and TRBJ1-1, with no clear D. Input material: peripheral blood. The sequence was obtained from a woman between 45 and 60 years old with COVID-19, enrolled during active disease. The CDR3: CAWSRSEAFF. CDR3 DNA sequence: TGTGCCTGGTCACGGTCTGAAGCTTTCTTT. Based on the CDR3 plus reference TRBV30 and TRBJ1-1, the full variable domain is SQTIHQWPATLVQPVGSPLSLECTVEGTSNPNLYWYRQAAGRGLQLLFYSVGIGQISSEVPQNLSASRPQDRQFILSSKKLLLSDSGFYLCAWSRSEAFFGQGTRLTVV.